Described below is a single T cell receptor beta chain sequence and its context. Its antigen is unknown. These data belong to a study of T-cell memory formation after mild COVID-19. For the study at large: TCR clusters were mostly confined to one donor each. Notes on the study in general: Mainly in CM and EM were contracting CD4+ clones; CD8+ were in EMRA. CD4/CD8 balance held among clones contracting day 15 to 85, and later expanders leaned CD4+.

From 5'RACE with constant-segment primers came TCR alpha and TCR beta cDNA libraries that carried sample barcodes and UMIs. TCRdb reprocessed the 5' RACE reads via MiXCR and lists one record per CDR3 protein. Of hundreds of thousands of distinct CDR3 sequences in the sample, 20% to 25% were seen once. This CDR3 comprises 16 residues. Germline loops: CDR1 SEHNR, CDR2 FQNEAQ (reference sequence). V was shortened by 5 bases and J by 5 bases, with 19 bases between the two germline ends. The material sequenced was PBMCs or a T cell subset sorted from them (not recorded which). The rearrangement links TRBV7-9 to TRBJ1-5; tentatively, D is TRBD1 (5 bases). The source of this sequence is an adult woman who had mild COVID-19 (a few samples of this study predate the infection). Cell type and time point are not known. The CDR3 protein is CASSREPRGLDQPQHF. As DNA, the CDR3 is TGTGCCAGCAGCCGCGAACCCCGGGGCCTCGATCAGCCCCAGCATTTT.